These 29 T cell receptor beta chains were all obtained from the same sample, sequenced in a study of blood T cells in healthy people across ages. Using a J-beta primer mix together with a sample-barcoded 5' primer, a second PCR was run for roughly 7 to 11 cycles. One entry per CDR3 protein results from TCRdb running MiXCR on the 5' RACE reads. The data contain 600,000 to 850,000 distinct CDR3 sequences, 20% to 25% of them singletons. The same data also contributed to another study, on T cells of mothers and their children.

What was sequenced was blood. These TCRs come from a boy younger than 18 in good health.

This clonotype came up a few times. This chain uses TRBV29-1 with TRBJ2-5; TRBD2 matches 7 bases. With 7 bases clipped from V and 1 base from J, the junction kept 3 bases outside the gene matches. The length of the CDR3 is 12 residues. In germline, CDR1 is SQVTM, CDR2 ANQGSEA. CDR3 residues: CSASGIQETQYF. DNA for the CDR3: TGCAGCGCTAGCGGAATCCAAGAGACCCAGTACTTC.

CDR3 sequence reads: CASSGNSNGYTF. Here the CDR3 DNA reads TGTGCCAGCAGCGGAAACAGCAATGGCTACACCTTC. The chain joins TRBV13 to TRBJ1-2; no clear D gene. Germline lookup yields CDR1 PRHDT and CDR2 FYEKMQ (reference sequence). This CDR3 has 12 residues. Trimming removed 5 bases at V and 6 bases at J, with 10 bases between. Based on the CDR3 plus reference TRBV13 and TRBJ1-2, the full variable domain is AAGVIQSPRHLIKEKRETATLKCYPIPRHDTVYWYQQGPGQDPQFLISFYEKMQSDKGSIPDRFSAQQFSDYHSELNMSSLELGDSALYFCASSGNSNGYTFGSGTRLTVV.

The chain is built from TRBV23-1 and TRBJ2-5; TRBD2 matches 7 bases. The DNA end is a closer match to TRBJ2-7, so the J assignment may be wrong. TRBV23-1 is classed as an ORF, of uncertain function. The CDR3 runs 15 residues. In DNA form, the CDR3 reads TGCGCCAGCAGTCCCCGGGCAGCGGGACCCATCGAGCAGTACTTC. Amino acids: CASSPRAAGPIEQYF.

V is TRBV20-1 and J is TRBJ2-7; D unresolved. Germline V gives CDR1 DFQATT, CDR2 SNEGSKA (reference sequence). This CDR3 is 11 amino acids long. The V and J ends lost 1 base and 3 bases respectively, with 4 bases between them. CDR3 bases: TGCAGTGCTAGAGTGAACTACGAGCAGTACTTC. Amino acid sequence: CSARVNYEQYF.

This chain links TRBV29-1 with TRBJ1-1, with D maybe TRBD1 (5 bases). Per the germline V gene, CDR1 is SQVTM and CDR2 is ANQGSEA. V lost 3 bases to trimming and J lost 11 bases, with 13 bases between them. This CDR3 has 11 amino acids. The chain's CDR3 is CSVELGELAFF. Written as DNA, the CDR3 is TGCAGCGTTGAGTTGGGGGAATTGGCTTTCTTT.

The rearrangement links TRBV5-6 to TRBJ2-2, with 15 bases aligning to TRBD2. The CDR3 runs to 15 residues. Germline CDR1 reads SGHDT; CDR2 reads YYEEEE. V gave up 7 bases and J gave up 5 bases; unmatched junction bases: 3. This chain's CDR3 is CASVGLAGGTGELFF. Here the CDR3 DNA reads TGTGCCAGCGTTGGACTAGCGGGAGGGACCGGGGAGCTGTTTTTT.

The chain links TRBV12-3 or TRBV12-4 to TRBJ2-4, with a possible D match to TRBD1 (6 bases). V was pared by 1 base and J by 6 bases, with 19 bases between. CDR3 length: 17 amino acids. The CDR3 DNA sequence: TGTGCCAGCAGTTTAGGTCCCAGGGGAGCTGGCCTAAACATTCAGTACTTC. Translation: CASSLGPRGAGLNIQYF.

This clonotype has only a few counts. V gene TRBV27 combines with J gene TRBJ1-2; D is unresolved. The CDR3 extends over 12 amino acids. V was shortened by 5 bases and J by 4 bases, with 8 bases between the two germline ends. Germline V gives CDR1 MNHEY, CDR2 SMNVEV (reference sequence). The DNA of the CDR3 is TGTGCCAGCAGTCCGGACCTCTATGGCTACACCTTC. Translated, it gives CASSPDLYGYTF.

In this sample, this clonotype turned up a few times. CDR3 in amino acids: CSVKAVAGDEQYF. For the CDR3, the DNA is TGCAGCGTTAAGGCAGTAGCGGGAGACGAGCAGTACTTC. V and J are TRBV29-1 and TRBJ2-7; 9 bases agree with TRBD2. The CDR3 length is 13 residues. V shed 5 bases and J 5 bases; nucleotides not matched to a gene: 7. Germline V gene lookup returns CDR1 SQVTM and CDR2 ANQGSEA.

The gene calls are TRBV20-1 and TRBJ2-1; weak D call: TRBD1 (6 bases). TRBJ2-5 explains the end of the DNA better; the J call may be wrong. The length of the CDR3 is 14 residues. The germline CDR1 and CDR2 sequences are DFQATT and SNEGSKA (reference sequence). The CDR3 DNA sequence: TGCAGTGCTAGAGACACGGGACAAGGAGAGACCCAGTACTTC. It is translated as CSARDTGQGETQYF.

The CDR3 nucleotides read TGCAGCGTTGTCGGCAGGGGGAGGGAGACCCAGTACTTC. Translating it yields CSVVGRGRETQYF. The gene calls are TRBV29-1 and TRBJ2-5; D is possibly TRBD1 (7 bases). CDR1 and CDR2 from the germline V gene are SQVTM and ANQGSEA. The CDR3 is 13 residues long. Trimming shortened V by 4 bases and J by 5 bases, and 14 bases separated the two germline ends.

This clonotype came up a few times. The chain's CDR3 is CASSPEGDRDSNEQFF. CDR3 nucleotides: TGTGCCAGCAGCCCCGAAGGGGACAGAGACTCCAATGAGCAGTTCTTC. The chain couples TRBV3-1 to TRBJ2-1; 7 bases map to TRBD1. Germline V gene lookup returns CDR1 LGHDT and CDR2 YNNKEL (reference sequence). The CDR3 is made up of 16 amino acids. The V segment lost 4 bases and the J segment 6 bases; nucleotides outside the gene matches: 12.

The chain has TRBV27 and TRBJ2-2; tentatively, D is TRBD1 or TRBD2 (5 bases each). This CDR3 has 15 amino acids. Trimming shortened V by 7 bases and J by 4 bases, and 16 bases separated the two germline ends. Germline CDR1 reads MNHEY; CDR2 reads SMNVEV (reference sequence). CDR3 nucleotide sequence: TGTGCCAGCACAGCCGAAATTGGGGGCACCGGGGAGCTGTTTTTT. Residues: CASTAEIGGTGELFF.

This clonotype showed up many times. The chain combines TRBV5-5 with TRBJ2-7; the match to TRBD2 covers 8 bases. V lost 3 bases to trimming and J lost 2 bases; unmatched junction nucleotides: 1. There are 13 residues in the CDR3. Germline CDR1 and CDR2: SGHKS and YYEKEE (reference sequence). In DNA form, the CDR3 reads TGTGCCAGCAGCTGGGGACTAGCCTACGAGCAGTACTTC. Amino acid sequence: CASSWGLAYEQYF.

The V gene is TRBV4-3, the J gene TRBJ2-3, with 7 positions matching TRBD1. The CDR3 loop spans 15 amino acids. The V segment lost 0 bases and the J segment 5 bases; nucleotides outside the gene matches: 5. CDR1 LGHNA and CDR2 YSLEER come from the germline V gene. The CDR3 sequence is CASSQDGNRGDTQYF. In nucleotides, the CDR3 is TGCGCCAGCAGCCAAGATGGGAACAGGGGAGATACGCAGTATTTT.

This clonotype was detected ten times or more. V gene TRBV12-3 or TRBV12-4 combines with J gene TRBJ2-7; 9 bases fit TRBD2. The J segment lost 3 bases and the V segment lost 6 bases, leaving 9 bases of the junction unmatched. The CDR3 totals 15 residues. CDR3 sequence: CASSPGGGRDYEQYF. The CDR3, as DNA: TGTGCCAGCAGCCCCGGGGGCGGGAGGGACTACGAGCAGTACTTC.

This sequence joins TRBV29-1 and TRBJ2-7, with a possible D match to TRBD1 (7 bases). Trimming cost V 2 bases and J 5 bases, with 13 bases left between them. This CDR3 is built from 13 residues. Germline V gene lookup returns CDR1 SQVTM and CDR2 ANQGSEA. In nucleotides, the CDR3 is TGCAGCGTTGAATGGTCAGGGGGGAACGAGCAGTACTTC. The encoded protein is CSVEWSGGNEQYF.

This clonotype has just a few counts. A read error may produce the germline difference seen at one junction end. The CDR3 protein is CASSVAGGGGYTQYF. The CDR3 nucleotides are TGTGCCAGCAGCGTAGCGGGGGGAGGGGGGTATACGCAGTATTTT. The chain employs TRBV7-2 and TRBJ2-3, with 10 bases lining up with TRBD2. The CDR3 length is 15 residues. Germline CDR1 is SGHTA and CDR2 is FQGNSA.

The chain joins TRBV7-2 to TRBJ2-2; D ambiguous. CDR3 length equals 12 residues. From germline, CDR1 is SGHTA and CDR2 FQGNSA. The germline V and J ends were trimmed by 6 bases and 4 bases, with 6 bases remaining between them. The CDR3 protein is CASRNPTGELFF. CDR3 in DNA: TGTGCCAGCAGGAACCCCACCGGGGAGCTGTTTTTT.

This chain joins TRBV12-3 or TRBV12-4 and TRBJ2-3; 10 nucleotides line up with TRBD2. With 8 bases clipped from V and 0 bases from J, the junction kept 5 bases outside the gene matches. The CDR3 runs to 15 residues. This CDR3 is CASGLAGASTDTQYF. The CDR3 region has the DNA TGTGCCAGCGGTCTAGCGGGGGCAAGCACAGATACGCAGTATTTT.

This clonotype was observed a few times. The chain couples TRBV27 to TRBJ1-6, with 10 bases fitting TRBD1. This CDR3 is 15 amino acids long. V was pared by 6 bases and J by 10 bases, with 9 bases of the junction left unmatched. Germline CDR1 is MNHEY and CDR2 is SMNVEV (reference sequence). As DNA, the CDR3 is TGTGCCAGCAGCCCGATGGACAGGGGGGGCTCACCCCTCCACTTT. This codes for CASSPMDRGGSPLHF.

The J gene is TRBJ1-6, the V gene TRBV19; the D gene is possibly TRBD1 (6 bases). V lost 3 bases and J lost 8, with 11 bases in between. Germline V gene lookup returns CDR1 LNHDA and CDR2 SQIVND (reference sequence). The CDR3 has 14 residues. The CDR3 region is CASSMRTEDSPLHF. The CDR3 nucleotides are TGTGCCAGTAGTATGCGGACAGAAGATTCACCCCTCCACTTT.

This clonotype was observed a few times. The CDR3 spells CASSLAPLAGGLYEQYF. CDR3 bases: TGTGCCAGCAGCTTAGCCCCACTAGCGGGGGGACTCTACGAGCAGTACTTC. V gene TRBV11-2 combines with J gene TRBJ2-7; 12 bases match TRBD2. Germline assignment: CDR1 SGHAT and CDR2 FQNNGV. This CDR3 has 17 residues. V gave up 1 base and J gave up 3 bases; unmatched junction bases: 7.

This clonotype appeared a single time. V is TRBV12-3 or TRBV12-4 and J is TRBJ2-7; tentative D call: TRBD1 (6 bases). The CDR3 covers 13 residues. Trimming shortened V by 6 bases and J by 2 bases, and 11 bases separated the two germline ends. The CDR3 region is CASSPKGAYEQYF. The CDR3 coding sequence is TGTGCCAGCAGCCCTAAGGGGGCCTACGAGCAGTACTTC.

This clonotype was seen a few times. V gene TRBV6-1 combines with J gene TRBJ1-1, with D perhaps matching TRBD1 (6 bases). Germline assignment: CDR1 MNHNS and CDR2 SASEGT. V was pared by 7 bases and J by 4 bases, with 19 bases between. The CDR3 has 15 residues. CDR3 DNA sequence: TGTGCCAGCAATGATCCGGGGGCCTTCAGCACTGAAGCTTTCTTT. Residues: CASNDPGAFSTEAFF.

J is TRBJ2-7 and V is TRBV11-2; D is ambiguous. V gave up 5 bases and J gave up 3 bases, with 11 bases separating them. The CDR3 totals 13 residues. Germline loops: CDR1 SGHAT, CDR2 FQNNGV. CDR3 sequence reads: CASSPFDRYEQYF. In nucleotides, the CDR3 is TGTGCCAGCAGCCCGTTTGACCGCTACGAGCAGTACTTC. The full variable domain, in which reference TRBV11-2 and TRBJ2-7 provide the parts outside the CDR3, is EAGVAQSPRYKIIEKRQSVAFWCNPISGHATLYWYQQILGQGPKLLIQFQNNGVVDDSQLPKDRFSAERLKGVDSTLKIQPAKLEDSAVYLCASSPFDRYEQYFGPGTRLTVT.

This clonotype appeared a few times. The CDR3: CASSQVTQETQYF. The CDR3, as DNA: TGTGCCAGCAGCCAAGTAACCCAAGAGACCCAGTACTTC. The chain couples TRBV3-1 to TRBJ2-5; D gene ambiguous. This CDR3 has 13 residues. V was pared by 1 base and J by 1 base, with 4 bases between. The V gene's germline CDR1 is LGHDT and CDR2 YNNKEL (reference sequence).

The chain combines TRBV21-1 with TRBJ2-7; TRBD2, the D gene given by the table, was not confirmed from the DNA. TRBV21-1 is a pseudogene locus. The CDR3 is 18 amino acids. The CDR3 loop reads CASSKGSALPAGYYEQYF. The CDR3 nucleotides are TGTGCCAGCAGCAAAGGTAGTGCTTTGCCAGCGGGGTACTACGAGCAGTACTTC.

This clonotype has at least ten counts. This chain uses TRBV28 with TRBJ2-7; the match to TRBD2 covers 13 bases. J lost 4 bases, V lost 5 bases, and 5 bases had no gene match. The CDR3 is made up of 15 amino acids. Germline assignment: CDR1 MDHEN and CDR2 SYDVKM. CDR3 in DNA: TGTGCCAGCAGTCCTGGACTAGCGGGAGAGTACGAGCAGTACTTC. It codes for CASSPGLAGEYEQYF.